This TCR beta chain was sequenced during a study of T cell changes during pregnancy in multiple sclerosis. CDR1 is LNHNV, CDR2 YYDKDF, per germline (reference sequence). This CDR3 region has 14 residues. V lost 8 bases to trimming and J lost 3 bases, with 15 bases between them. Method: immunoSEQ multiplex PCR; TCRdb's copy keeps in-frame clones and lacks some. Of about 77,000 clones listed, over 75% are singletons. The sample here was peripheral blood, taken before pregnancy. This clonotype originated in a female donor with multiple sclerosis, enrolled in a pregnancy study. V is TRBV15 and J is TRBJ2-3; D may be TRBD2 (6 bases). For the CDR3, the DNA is TGTGCCACCGGGAACGGGGGAGAAACAGATACGCAGTATTTT. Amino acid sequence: CATGNGGETDTQYF.